A single TCR beta chain is shown here with its context. Its antigen is currently unknown. The germline gene is not matched at one end of the junction; a read error may be the cause. Joint extraction of RNA and DNA used roughly 19-31 mg of bulk tissue that was unsorted. This record belongs to a study of tumor-infiltrating lymphocytes in primary liver carcinoma. Background on the study: Ranging in age from 30 to 69 years, the patients were men and women. Study-level results: Tumor region pairs overlapped more than did tumor-adjacent and tumor-blood pairs.

Germline V gives CDR1 MNHEY, CDR2 SVGAGI. The CDR3 runs to 15 residues. Constant-region priming of 500 ng total RNA yielded TCR beta cDNA. ARM-PCR was slightly modified, and three nested multiplex PCR rounds with it gave rise to the TCR beta libraries. The first two PCR rounds, roughly 10 cycles each, used TRBV1-TRBV30 forward primers and a C-beta reverse primer. Each CDR3 protein gets one entry after TCRdb re-called the multiplex PCR reads with MiXCR. The table includes 95,000 to 150,000 distinct CDR3 sequences, around two thirds detected once. This chain links TRBV6-5 with TRBJ2-7, with unresolved D. The sequence was obtained from a woman aged 60-75 years with primary liver carcinoma and hepatitis B virus infection. The sample was tumor-adjacent normal liver tissue. The CDR3 is CASGYSIAGFYEQYF. The CDR3 DNA reads as TGTGCCAGCGGTTACTCGATCGCCGGCTTCTACGAGCAGTACTTC.